These T cell receptor beta chains were read from a single sample in a study of blood T cell repertoires in COVID-19. Assay: immunoSEQ multiplex PCR; the TCRdb copy retains only in-frame clones and omits some. The data hold 200,000 to 250,000 clones, with about 85% observed a single time. Sequenced input: peripheral blood. These receptors were taken from a man aged 45 to 65 who had recovered from COVID-19. Each CDR3 is given with its conserved first and last residue. D genes are given only for firm matches. A clone size is listed for some rows: how often the clone was seen (once, few, many), or a class if it is expanded.

TRBJ2-2 once TRBV18 NA 15 CASSPYVEGTGELFF TGTGCCAGCTCACCTTACGTAGAGGGCACCGGGGAGCTGTTTTTT
TRBJ1-4 NA TRBV27 NA 15 CASSLHRTRNEKLFF TGTGCCAGCAGTCTCCACCGGACTCGAAATGAAAAACTGTTTTTT
TRBJ1-2 NA TRBV28 TRBD1 14 CASSFYRGNYGYTF TGTGCCAGCAGTTTTTACAGGGGAAACTATGGCTACACCTTC
TRBJ2-2 NA TRBV5-6 NA 14 CASSLGRIGRELFF TGTGCCAGCAGCTTGGGCAGGATTGGTCGGGAGCTGTTTTTT
TRBJ2-5 NA TRBV30 TRBD2 14 CAWTSGSGQETQYF TGTGCCTGGACTAGCGGGAGTGGGCAAGAGACCCAGTACTTC
TRBJ2-3 NA TRBV19 TRBD1 16 CASSKRQGARGDTQYF TGTGCCAGTAGTAAAAGACAGGGGGCGCGAGGAGATACGCAGTATTTT
TRBJ2-7 NA TRBV6-5 NA 13 CASRKQGSYEQYF TGTGCCAGCAGGAAACAGGGTTCCTACGAGCAGTACTTC
TRBJ2-7 NA TRBV30 TRBD1 12 CAWSVQGYEQYF TGTGCCTGGAGTGTACAGGGGTACGAGCAGTACTTC
TRBJ2-7 NA TRBV7-2 NA 13 CASSLSASGEQYF TGTGCCAGCAGCTTAAGTGCCTCAGGCGAGCAGTACTTC
TRBJ2-1 NA TRBV6-5 NA 14 CATTPGTHYNEQFF TGTGCCACCACTCCCGGGACACACTACAATGAGCAGTTCTTC
TRBJ1-2 NA TRBV29-1 NA 15 CSVEDLVRAGYGYTF TGCAGCGTTGAAGATCTGGTACGCGCGGGCTATGGCTACACCTTC
TRBJ2-7 NA TRBV6-5 TRBD1 14 CASSQGTDPHEQYF TGTGCCAGCAGTCAGGGGACAGATCCCCACGAGCAGTACTTC
TRBJ1-2 NA TRBV2 TRBD1 18 CASSVTGTGRERTNGYTF TGTGCCAGCAGTGTTACCGGGACAGGACGAGAGAGGACGAATGGCTACACCTTC
TRBJ1-2 NA TRBV6-2/TRBV6-3 NA 20 CASSYIAQGSFAAARYGYTF TGTGCCAGCAGTTACATTGCTCAGGGGTCATTCGCGGCAGCTCGGTATGGCTACACCTTC
TRBJ1-6 NA TRBV24-1 NA 13 CATSAGVGSPLHF TGTGCCACCAGTGCCGGGGTTGGTTCACCCCTCCACTTT
TRBJ2-7 NA TRBV5-1 TRBD2 13 CASSPRDGGEQYF TGCGCCAGCAGCCCACGGGACGGGGGGGAGCAGTACTTC
TRBJ2-1 NA TRBV6-6 NA 13 CASRYAGKNEQFF TGTGCCAGCAGGTACGCAGGGAAGAATGAGCAGTTCTTC
TRBJ1-2 NA TRBV27 TRBD1 13 CASSLGQAYGYTF TGTGCCAGCAGTTTGGGACAGGCTTATGGCTACACCTTC
TRBJ1-3 NA TRBV7-9 NA 14 CASSREISGNTIYF TGTGCCAGCAGCCGCGAAATCTCTGGAAACACCATATATTTT
TRBJ1-5 NA TRBV28 NA 13 CASNSGIHQPQHF TGTGCCAGCAATTCGGGTATCCATCAGCCCCAGCATTTT
TRBJ2-6 few TRBV7-2 NA 18 CASSYRFSSGSGANVLTF TGTGCCAGCAGCTACCGCTTCTCTTCAGGCTCTGGGGCCAACGTCCTGACTTTC
TRBJ2-2 NA TRBV3-1/TRBV3-2 TRBD2 14 CASSQFGRTGELFF TGTGCCAGCAGCCAATTCGGGAGGACCGGGGAGCTGTTTTTT
TRBJ2-1 NA TRBV19 TRBD2 15 CASSGLAGNYNEQFF TGTGCCAGTTCGGGACTAGCGGGGAACTACAATGAGCAGTTCTTC
TRBJ2-3 NA TRBV4-1 NA 16 CASSQEDRKSTDTQYF TGCGCCAGCAGCCAGGAGGACCGGAAGAGCACAGATACGCAGTATTTT
TRBJ2-1 once TRBV27 NA 15 CASAQAGDSRNEQFF TGTGCCAGCGCTCAAGCGGGCGACTCTAGGAATGAGCAGTTCTTC
TRBJ1-4 NA TRBV7-6 NA 16 CASSLALGGKNEKLFF TGTGCCAGCAGCTTAGCCCTGGGAGGGAAGAATGAAAAACTGTTTTTT
TRBJ2-3 NA TRBV3-1/TRBV3-2 NA 15 CASSQDGTHRDTQYF TGTGCCAGCAGCCAAGACGGGACACACAGGGATACGCAGTATTTT
TRBJ1-2 NA TRBV7-9 NA 15 CASSLALGGPGGYTF TGTGCCAGCAGCTTAGCGCTGGGGGGGCCAGGAGGCTACACCTTC
TRBJ2-1 NA TRBV24-1 TRBD2 16 CATSDHSSGKYNEQFF TGTGCCACCAGTGACCATTCTAGCGGGAAGTACAATGAGCAGTTCTTC
TRBJ2-5 NA TRBV30 NA 15 CAWNRGHLSRETQYF TGTGCCTGGAACCGGGGACACCTAAGTAGGGAGACCCAGTACTTC
TRBJ1-5 NA TRBV5-5 NA 14 CASSLSYSNQPQHF TGTGCCAGCAGCCTGAGTTATAGCAATCAGCCCCAGCATTTT
TRBJ2-2 few TRBV7-7 TRBD1 15 CASSLGTANTGELFF TGTGCCAGCAGCTTGGGGACAGCGAACACCGGGGAGCTGTTTTTT
TRBJ2-2 NA TRBV28 NA 13 CAASSSDTGELFF TGTGCCGCATCGTCTAGCGACACCGGGGAGCTGTTTTTT
TRBJ2-7 NA TRBV5-1 TRBD1 16 CASSLDSRQGSYEQYF TGCGCCAGCAGCTTGGATTCACGACAGGGCTCCTACGAGCAGTACTTC
TRBJ2-4 NA TRBV15 TRBD1 15 CATSRVQGTGSKQYF TGTGCCACCAGCAGAGTACAGGGGACAGGGTCAAAACAGTACTTC
TRBJ2-7 few TRBV3-1/TRBV3-2 NA 14 CASSRGFSSYEQYF TGTGCCAGCAGCCGGGGCTTCTCCTCCTACGAGCAGTACTTC
TRBJ2-1 few TRBV6-1 NA 17 CASSEWGRDILVNEQFF TGTGCCAGCAGTGAATGGGGTCGGGACATTCTTGTGAATGAGCAGTTCTTC
TRBJ2-3 NA TRBV24-1 NA 13 CATRDWVTDTQYF TGTGCCACCAGGGACTGGGTCACAGATACGCAGTATTTT
TRBJ1-3 NA TRBV5-4 NA 15 CASSLGQLGGNTIYF TGTGCCAGCAGCTTGGGACAGTTGGGTGGAAACACCATATATTTT
TRBJ2-1 NA TRBV30 TRBD1 14 CAWSAGQGANEQFF TGTGCCTGGAGTGCTGGACAGGGGGCCAATGAGCAGTTCTTC
TRBJ1-5 NA TRBV12-3/TRBV12-4 TRBD1 13 CASQTGGRQPQHF TGTGCCAGCCAGACAGGGGGCAGGCAGCCCCAGCATTTT
TRBJ1-5 NA TRBV3-1/TRBV3-2 TRBD1 15 CASSRDRGTNQPQHF TGTGCCAGCAGCCGAGACAGGGGAACTAATCAGCCCCAGCATTTT
TRBJ1-1 NA TRBV5-1 TRBD1 15 CASSPEGDRGQQAFF TGCGCCAGCAGCCCCGAGGGGGACAGGGGGCAGCAAGCTTTCTTT
TRBJ2-7 NA TRBV5-6 TRBD1 13 CASSAQGILEQYF TGTGCCAGCAGCGCACAGGGGATCCTCGAGCAGTACTTC
TRBJ1-2 once TRBV27 TRBD1 14 CASSLAGTGYGYTF TGTGCCAGCAGTTTAGCCGGGACAGGATATGGCTACACCTTC
TRBJ2-6 NA TRBV4-2 TRBD1 19 CASSQGGQGGNSGANVLTF TGTGCCAGCAGCCAAGGGGGACAGGGGGGTAACTCTGGGGCCAACGTCCTGACTTTC
TRBJ2-7 NA TRBV5-4 TRBD1 14 CASSSTGGSYEQYF TGTGCCAGCAGCTCGACAGGGGGAAGCTACGAGCAGTACTTC
TRBJ2-7 NA TRBV5-4 NA 17 CASSLVQLAGITYEQYF TGTGCCAGCAGCTTGGTACAATTGGCGGGCATTACCTACGAGCAGTACTTC
TRBJ2-6 NA TRBV9 TRBD1 18 CASSVSGQGFSGANVLTF TGTGCCAGCAGCGTATCTGGACAGGGGTTCTCTGGGGCCAACGTCCTGACTTTC
TRBJ2-7 NA TRBV30 NA 14 CALRDPYSGYEQYF TGTGCCTTGAGAGATCCGTACTCGGGCTACGAGCAGTACTTC
TRBJ2-3 NA TRBV2 TRBD1 16 CASTRKGQVSTDTQYF TGTGCCAGCACCCGAAAGGGACAGGTAAGCACAGATACGCAGTATTTT
TRBJ1-1 NA TRBV18 NA 14 CASSPDRKNTEAFF TGTGCCAGCTCTCCTGACAGGAAGAACACTGAAGCTTTCTTT